The 19 T cell receptor beta chains below come from one sample, sequenced in a study of T cell responses to AZD1222 COVID-19 vaccine. Sequencing was performed with immunoSEQ multiplex PCR; in TCRdb, only in-frame clones are kept and a portion is missing. The table records 25,000 to 30,000 clones, approximately 90% of them present only once. The material sequenced was peripheral blood, taken 28 days after the second AZD1222 dose. The receptors stem from an adult who received the AZD1222 COVID-19 vaccine.

The V and J genes are TRBV19 and TRBJ1-1; D is possibly TRBD1 (5 bases). The V end was cut by 8 bases, the J end by 0 bases, with 19 bases between. This CDR3 has 16 amino acids. The germline CDR1 and CDR2 sequences are LNHDA and SQIVND (reference sequence). In DNA form, the CDR3 reads TGTGCCAGTCGGGCGGGGCTTGCGGGGTTGAACACTGAAGCTTTCTTT. Its protein is CASRAGLAGLNTEAFF.

The sample holds a few counts of this clone. The rearrangement links TRBV28 to TRBJ1-5; 7 bases agree with TRBD1. Unmatched junction bases numbered 8, after V lost 6 bases and J lost 3 bases. CDR1 is MDHEN, CDR2 SYDVKM, per germline. The CDR3 is 15 residues long. The CDR3 is CASRYPGQHNQPQHF. The CDR3 coding sequence is TGTGCCAGCAGATATCCGGGACAGCACAATCAGCCCCAGCATTTT.

Written as DNA, the CDR3 is TGCGCCAGCAGCCTTGGATGGCTTCGTGGGGAGCAGTACTTC. This gives the protein CASSLGWLRGEQYF. The genes are TRBV4-1 and TRBJ2-7; no definite D call. There are 14 residues in the CDR3. The ends were cut back, 4 bases at V and 7 bases at J, with 17 bases in the middle. CDR1 is MGHRA and CDR2 is YSYEKL in the germline V gene.

This clone has only one observation. The chain carries TRBV6-4 and TRBJ1-6; D gene unclear. Trimming left V 6 bases short and J 8 bases short, with 14 bases between. The CDR3 runs 14 residues. CDR1 and CDR2 (germline): MRHNA, SNTAGT. CDR3 nucleotide sequence: TGTGCCAGCAGCCCCGGTATAGGCCATTCACCCCTCCACTTT. Protein: CASSPGIGHSPLHF.

This chain uses TRBV4-3 with TRBJ2-7; 11 bases are shared with TRBD2. Trimming at V came to 1 base and at J to 4 bases, leaving 18 bases not matched to a gene. Germline V gene data show CDR1 as LGHNA and CDR2 as YSLEER. The CDR3 totals 20 residues. This CDR3 is CASSQVRLAGTRLRFYEQYF. DNA of the CDR3: TGCGCCAGCAGCCAAGTCAGACTAGCGGGAACCCGCCTAAGATTTTACGAGCAGTACTTC.

This sequence joins TRBV18 and TRBJ1-1, with D possibly matching TRBD1 (6 bases). The germline V gene has CDR1 KGHSH and CDR2 LQKENI. The CDR3 runs 14 residues. Deletions cut 6 bases from V and 1 base from J, with 12 bases between. CDR3 residues: CASSLTGWNTEAFF. The DNA for the CDR3 is TGTGCCAGCTCCTTGACAGGTTGGAACACTGAAGCTTTCTTT.

The genes are TRBV12-3 or TRBV12-4 and TRBJ1-3, with D perhaps matching TRBD1 (5 bases). This CDR3 has 13 residues. Trimming shortened V by 7 bases and J by 4 bases, and 11 bases separated the two germline ends. This CDR3 reads CASTPGGGNTIYF. DNA of the CDR3: TGTGCCAGCACCCCGGGGGGAGGAAACACCATATATTTT.

This chain links TRBV10-3 with TRBJ2-7; D may be TRBD1 (5 bases). V was clipped by 3 bases and J by 1 base, with 19 bases between them. The CDR3 length is 17 residues. The germline V gene encodes CDR1 ENHRY and CDR2 SYGVKD. Here the CDR3 reads CAISDRGRGHHSYEQYF. The DNA of the CDR3 is TGTGCCATCAGTGATCGTGGTAGGGGCCACCATTCCTACGAGCAGTACTTC.

The chain carries TRBV7-9 and TRBJ1-2; 7 bases match TRBD1. The V segment lost 0 bases and the J segment 2 bases; nucleotides outside the gene matches: 9. Germline lookup yields CDR1 SEHNR and CDR2 FQNEAQ (reference sequence). This CDR3 has 17 residues. CDR3 in amino acids: CASSLATGPVENYGYTF. The CDR3 nucleotides are TGTGCCAGCAGCTTAGCGACAGGGCCAGTAGAAAACTATGGCTACACCTTC.

The V gene is TRBV28, the J gene TRBJ1-5; 8 bases are shared with TRBD1. The CDR3 is 15 amino acids. Germline CDR1 MDHEN, CDR2 SYDVKM. After removal of 6 bases from V and 6 bases from J, the junction contained 10 bases not matched to a gene. As DNA, the CDR3 is TGTGCCAGCAGCCCATCGAGGACAGGGCTTCAGCCCCAGCATTTT. It yields the protein CASSPSRTGLQPQHF.

The chain is built from TRBV28 and TRBJ2-5, with 9 bases matching TRBD2. V lost 6 bases and J lost 13; bases outside the gene matches: 6. Germline CDR1 MDHEN, CDR2 SYDVKM. CDR3 length: 11 amino acids. Written as DNA, the CDR3 is TGTGCCAGCAGCAATAGCGGGAGCAGGTACTTC. It translates to CASSNSGSRYF.

This chain uses TRBV19 with TRBJ1-3; 8 nucleotides agree with TRBD1. Germline-derived CDR1 and CDR2 are LNHDA and SQIVND (reference sequence). V shed 7 bases and J 0 bases; nucleotides not matched to a gene: 2. This CDR3 is 14 amino acids long. The CDR3 coding sequence is TGTGCCAGTACTACAGGGGGCTCTGGAAACACCATATATTTT. This sequence encodes CASTTGGSGNTIYF.

The V gene is TRBV10-3, the J gene TRBJ1-1; D is unclear. The V end was cut by 6 bases, the J end by 4 bases, with 9 bases between. CDR1 is ENHRY, CDR2 SYGVKD, per germline. The CDR3 is 12 residues long. CDR3 in DNA: TGTGCCATCAGGGAGAGATTCACTGAAGCTTTCTTT. Its translation: CAIRERFTEAFF.

J is TRBJ1-1 and V is TRBV6-5; D not certain. From germline, CDR1 is MNHEY and CDR2 SVGAGI. CDR3 length equals 14 residues. Trimming removed 10 bases at V and 1 base at J, with 16 bases between. DNA for the CDR3: TGTGCCACCTGGGTCGGCAGGTCGAACACTGAAGCTTTCTTT. Its protein product is CATWVGRSNTEAFF.

CDR3 region: CSGGTYNEQFF. The CDR3 DNA reads TGCAGCGGCGGGACCTACAATGAGCAGTTCTTC. V is TRBV29-1 and J is TRBJ2-1; possibly TRBD2 for D (6 bases). The CDR3 is 11 residues long. The V end was cut by 7 bases, the J end by 2 bases, with 6 bases between. CDR1 is SQVTM, CDR2 ANQGSEA, per germline.

The chain links TRBV25-1 to TRBJ2-1, with TRBD2 identical over 10 bases. The CDR3 loop spans 15 amino acids. CDR1 and CDR2 from the germline V gene are MGHDK and SYGVNS. V was pared by 3 bases and J by 8 bases, with 7 bases of the junction left unmatched. CDR3 in DNA: TGTGCCAGCAGTGACTCGAGCGGGAGGGCCGATGAGCAGTTCTTC. Translating it yields CASSDSSGRADEQFF.

The chain employs TRBV5-4 and TRBJ1-1, with D possibly matching TRBD1 (5 bases). The CDR3 contains 16 residues. V lost 0 bases, J lost 5 bases, and 17 bases lay in between. Germline V gene data show CDR1 as SGHNT and CDR2 as YYREEE (reference sequence). Here the CDR3 reads CASSLGGALGDTEAFF. The CDR3 nucleotides are TGTGCCAGCAGCTTGGGAGGAGCTTTGGGGGATACTGAAGCTTTCTTT.

The CDR3 reads CASTSEGGIAKNIQYF. The CDR3 region has the DNA TGTGCCAGCACTTCCGAGGGGGGGATAGCCAAAAACATTCAGTACTTC. The V and J genes are TRBV11-3 and TRBJ2-4; tentative D call: TRBD2 (7 bases). The germline V gene encodes CDR1 SGHNT and CDR2 YENEEA. The V end lost 7 bases, the J end lost 0 bases, and 16 bases lay between the germline ends. There are 16 residues in the CDR3.

CDR3 residues: CAYGGRPYEQYF. Written as DNA, the CDR3 is TGTGCGTACGGGGGCAGGCCCTACGAGCAGTACTTC. The V gene is TRBV6-5, the J gene TRBJ2-7, with D perhaps being TRBD1 or TRBD2 (6 bases each). CDR1 is MNHEY, CDR2 SVGAGI, per germline. There are 12 residues in the CDR3.